Detailed here is one T cell receptor beta chain. With V trimmed by 0 bases and J by 4 bases, 1 base remained unmatched. Germline V gene lookup returns CDR1 LGHDT and CDR2 YNNKEL (reference sequence). The CDR3 is 14 residues long. This table comes from immunoSEQ multiplex PCR, and its TCRdb copy is limited to in-frame clones, with some not included. The data hold some 89,000 clones, with around nine tenths observed a single time. These data are taken from a study of blood T cell repertoires in COVID-19. The rearrangement joins TRBV3-1 (or the pseudogene TRBV3-2) to TRBJ2-7; 9 bases map to TRBD1. The sequence derives from a man aged 45-65 years with acute or convalescent COVID-19. The specimen sequenced was peripheral blood. The CDR3 bases are TGTGCCAGCAGCCAAGAGACAGGGGGTTACGAGCAGTACTTC. Translation gives CASSQETGGYEQYF.